The 20 T cell receptor beta chains below were found in one sample sequenced in a study of identical twins. MiXCR was run by TCRdb on the 5' RACE reads, yielding one entry per CDR3 protein. This table has approximately 500,000 distinct CDR3 sequences, over 12% appearing once. The data also belong to a second study, concerning yellow fever vaccine responses in identical twins.

Sequenced input: CD4+ T cells sorted from blood. The receptors come from a woman aged 18-29 years in good health.

The rearrangement links TRBV14 to TRBJ1-2, with 10 nucleotides matching TRBD1. The germline gives CDR1 SGHDN, CDR2 FVKESK. Germline trimming cut 2 bases from V and 6 bases from J; bases unmatched to any gene: 6. The CDR3 totals 15 residues. This CDR3 reads CASSQLTGTGDGYTF. The CDR3 DNA sequence: TGTGCCAGCAGCCAACTCACCGGGACAGGGGATGGCTACACCTTC.

This clonotype was counted between two and nine times. The J gene is TRBJ2-7, the V gene TRBV18; TRBD1 agrees at 7 bases. In germline, CDR1 is KGHSH, CDR2 LQKENI. This CDR3 is 13 amino acids long. The ends lost 3 bases at V and 6 bases at J; junction bases unmatched: 5. The CDR3 coding sequence is TGTGCCAGCTCACCTGACAGGGTTGGCGAGCAGTACTTC. Translation: CASSPDRVGEQYF.

The chain joins TRBV6-1 to TRBJ1-1, with TRBD1 identical over 9 bases. Looked up from germline, CDR1 is MNHNS and CDR2 is SASEGT. V lost 7 bases to trimming and J lost 4 bases; unmatched junction nucleotides: 13. The CDR3 loop spans 16 amino acids. As DNA, the CDR3 is TGTGCCAGCACCGCAGGGAGCCTGACAGGGGGCACTGAAGCTTTCTTT. Protein product: CASTAGSLTGGTEAFF.

This clonotype appeared once. The V and J genes are TRBV2 and TRBJ2-3; TRBD1 or TRBD2 may be the D gene (5 bases each). V was pared by 7 bases and J by 7 bases, with 18 bases between. The germline gives CDR1 SNHLY, CDR2 FYNNEI. The CDR3 contains 14 residues. The CDR3 loop reads CASKGRVVRNTQYF. CDR3 sequence (DNA): TGTGCCAGCAAGGGGCGGGTAGTTCGAAATACGCAGTATTTT.

This chain uses TRBV10-3 with TRBJ2-7, with 8 nucleotides matching TRBD1. Germline V gives CDR1 ENHRY, CDR2 SYGVKD. This CDR3 spans 12 amino acids. V was clipped by 10 bases and J by 3 bases; unmatched bases: 5. The CDR3 bases are TGTGCCACCGCAGACAGGGGCTACGAGCAGTACGTC. It specifies CATADRGYEQYV.

There are many counts of this clonotype. The rearrangement links TRBV12-3 or TRBV12-4 to TRBJ2-2; 7 positions agree with TRBD2. This CDR3 has 15 amino acids. Trimming removed 5 bases from V and 5 bases from J; junction bases left unmatched: 8. The CDR3 DNA follows: TGTGCCAGCAGTCCTAGGGAGGGAGTGACCGGGGAGCTGTTTTTT. This sequence encodes CASSPREGVTGELFF.

This clonotype was seen only a few times. The chain couples TRBV28 to TRBJ2-7; D unclear. This CDR3 contains 14 residues. Germline V CDR1 and CDR2: MDHEN, SYDVKM. V was cut by 4 bases and J by 3 bases, with 13 bases left in between. DNA of the CDR3: TGTGCCAGCAGTTCCCGACGTCCGGACTACGAGCAGTACGTC. It yields the protein CASSSRRPDYEQYV.

This clonotype was detected only a few times. The genes are TRBV4-1 and TRBJ2-4, with D perhaps assigned TRBD1 or TRBD2 (5 bases each). V lost 5 bases and J lost 0, with 20 bases in between. Germline V gene data show CDR1 as MGHRA and CDR2 as YSYEKL. The length of the CDR3 is 18 residues. CDR3 amino acids: CASSSGRTRGLAKNIQYF. CDR3 nucleotide sequence: TGCGCCAGCAGCTCGGGACGTACCCGGGGATTAGCCAAAAACATTCAGTACTTC.

This clonotype was observed at least ten times. The DNA of the CDR3 is TGCGCCAGCAGAACGGAGACGGAATCCTACGAGCAGTACTTC. It codes for CASRTETESYEQYF. The chain combines TRBV5-1 with TRBJ2-7; D is unclear. Trimming pared 5 bases from V and 1 base from J, leaving 13 bases between. The CDR3 has 14 residues. The germline V gene encodes CDR1 SGHRS and CDR2 YFSETQ.

At least ten counts were recorded for this clonotype. Written as DNA, the CDR3 is TGTGCCAGCAGTGGAGGGGGGCAGACGGCTTTCTTT. This sequence encodes CASSGGGQTAFF. J is TRBJ1-1 and V is TRBV2; TRBD1 is a possible D gene (6 bases). The germline gives CDR1 SNHLY, CDR2 FYNNEI. This CDR3 is 12 amino acids long. V lost 4 bases and J 11 bases, leaving 14 bases between the germline ends.

This chain uses TRBV20-1 with TRBJ2-5; 8 nucleotides align to TRBD1. Germline assignment: CDR1 DFQATT and CDR2 SNEGSKA (reference sequence). The CDR3 spans 14 residues. V shed 4 bases and J 3 bases; nucleotides not matched to a gene: 7. This CDR3 reads CSANLGTGKETQYF. CDR3 DNA: TGCAGTGCTAACCTCGGGACAGGAAAAGAGACCCAGTACTTC.

This clonotype was recorded a few times. The V and J genes are TRBV5-1 and TRBJ1-2; D not certain. The V gene's germline CDR1 is SGHRS and CDR2 YFSETQ. The V and J ends lost 0 bases and 7 bases respectively, with 13 bases between them. The CDR3 has 14 residues. The CDR3 nucleotides read TGCGCCAGCAGCTTGGGGAACGGCTTTCGTGGCTACACCTTC. It encodes CASSLGNGFRGYTF.

This clonotype occurred many times. The J gene is TRBJ2-2, the V gene TRBV12-3 or TRBV12-4, with no clear D. V gave up 10 bases and J gave up 4 bases, with 13 bases separating them. The CDR3 is made up of 13 amino acids. The CDR3: CATTKGSTGELFF. The CDR3 DNA is TGTGCCACCACAAAGGGAAGCACCGGGGAGCTGTTTTTT.

V is TRBV5-8 and J is TRBJ2-3; the D gene is possibly TRBD1 (6 bases). Trimming left V 0 bases short and J 6 bases short, with 20 bases between. CDR3 length equals 17 residues. The V gene's germline CDR1 is SGHTS and CDR2 YDEGEE. CDR3 in amino acids: CASSLGTVRSKEDTQYF. CDR3 DNA sequence: TGTGCCAGCAGCTTGGGGACAGTACGGTCGAAGGAGGATACGCAGTATTTT.

This clonotype was seen a handful of times. The chain recombines TRBV7-9 with TRBJ2-7; no clear D gene. CDR3 length equals 12 residues. Germline values: CDR1 SEHNR, CDR2 FQNEAQ (reference sequence). Between the trimmed V and J ends, which lost 2 bases and 5 bases, there was a span of 7 bases. The CDR3 sequence: CASSLSFHEQYF. The DNA for the CDR3 is TGTGCCAGCAGCTTAAGTTTCCACGAGCAGTACTTC.

This clonotype was seen a few times. The chain couples TRBV2 to TRBJ2-7; 7 bases align to TRBD1. Germline-derived CDR1 and CDR2 are SNHLY and FYNNEI. The CDR3 sequence is 13 residues long. V lost 10 bases and J lost 2; bases outside the gene matches: 8. Written as DNA, the CDR3 is TGTGCCACACGTGGGACAGCAACCTACGAGCAGTACTTC. Amino acid sequence: CATRGTATYEQYF.

This clonotype was picked up a small number of times. The rearrangement joins TRBV20-1 to TRBJ2-7, with 10 bases fitting TRBD2. J lost 4 bases, V lost 1 base, and 4 bases had no gene match. The CDR3 extends over 14 amino acids. Germline V CDR1 and CDR2: DFQATT, SNEGSKA (reference sequence). The CDR3 loop reads CSARVPSGSYEQYF. In DNA, the CDR3 is TGCAGTGCTAGAGTCCCTAGCGGGAGTTACGAGCAGTACTTC.

V and J are TRBV4-1 and TRBJ2-3, with 10 positions matching TRBD2. CDR1 is MGHRA and CDR2 is YSYEKL in the germline V gene. The junction had 10 bases not matched to a gene; V was cut back by 4 bases and J by 0 bases. This CDR3 is built from 18 residues. The DNA for the CDR3 is TGCGCCAGCAGCCCCCAGCGGGGGGGGGTCTCTAGCACAGATACGCAGTATTTT. It is translated as CASSPQRGGVSSTDTQYF.

V usage is TRBV6-4 and J usage is TRBJ1-2; D unresolved. This CDR3 is built from 13 residues. V was shortened by 5 bases and J by 8 bases, with 15 bases between the two germline ends. The germline V gene encodes CDR1 MRHNA and CDR2 SNTAGT. CDR3 region: CASSHDLHGGYTF. The CDR3 DNA sequence: TGTGCCAGCAGTCATGACTTGCATGGAGGCTACACCTTC.

This clonotype was observed a few times. The chain combines TRBV12-3 or TRBV12-4 with TRBJ2-1; 8 positions agree with TRBD2. V gave up 5 bases and J gave up 8 bases; unmatched junction bases: 17. This CDR3 spans 17 amino acids. The CDR3 nucleotides read TGTGCCAGCAGTAACCCTTCGGCAAGCGGGAGCAGGGATGAGCAGTTCTTC. Translating it yields CASSNPSASGSRDEQFF.